These 3 T cell receptor beta chains were all obtained from the same sample, sequenced in a study of blood T cell repertoires in COVID-19. Sequencing was performed with immunoSEQ multiplex PCR; in TCRdb, only in-frame clones are kept and a portion is missing. The sample holds about 52,000 clones, 81% seen once. The sample was peripheral blood. These receptors all stem from a woman aged 80 or over with COVID-19, enrolled during active disease.

This sequence joins TRBV24-1 and TRBJ1-2; 10 positions agree with TRBD1. Germline V gives CDR1 KGHDR, CDR2 SFDVKD. Losses at the gene ends were 2 bases for V and 6 bases for J; bases not matched to a gene: 5. This CDR3 is 15 amino acids long. CDR3 sequence (DNA): TGTGCCACCAGTGATTCTCCCGGGACAGGGGATGGCTACACCTTC. Protein: CATSDSPGTGDGYTF.

V and J are TRBV15 and TRBJ2-6, with D possibly matching TRBD1 (6 bases). Germline values: CDR1 LNHNV, CDR2 YYDKDF (reference sequence). This CDR3 is 18 amino acids long. Trimming removed 2 bases at V and 0 bases at J, with 14 bases between. Here the CDR3 reads CATSRFQGHSSGANVLTF. Written as DNA, the CDR3 is TGTGCCACCAGCAGATTCCAGGGACATTCCTCTGGGGCCAACGTCCTGACTTTC. Looking up the rest from reference TRBV15 and TRBJ2-6 gives the full variable domain: DAMVIQNPRYQVTQFGKPVTLSCSQTLNHNVMYWYQQKSSQAPKLLFHYYDKDFNNEADTPDNFQSRRPNTSFCFLDIRSPGLGDTAMYLCATSRFQGHSSGANVLTFGAGSRLTVL.

The chain joins TRBV11-2 to TRBJ2-7; TRBD2 might be the D (6 bases). This CDR3 has 13 amino acids. The germline V and J ends were trimmed by 3 bases and 6 bases, with 12 bases remaining between them. Germline CDR1 is SGHAT and CDR2 is FQNNGV. The CDR3 spells CASSLGGLSEQYF. The DNA of the CDR3 is TGTGCCAGCAGCTTGGGGGGTCTTAGCGAGCAGTACTTC.